Listed here are 7 T cell receptor beta chains from one sample, sequenced in a study of blood T cell repertoires in COVID-19. TCRdb keeps only in-frame clones here, not all; method: immunoSEQ multiplex PCR. The sample shows 200,000 to 300,000 clones, roughly 91% of them seen only once. Sequencing input: PBMCs or T cells enriched from blood (not recorded which). Source of these receptors: a man aged 35 to 55 who had recovered from COVID-19.

This rearrangement joins TRBV7-3 to TRBJ2-5; perhaps TRBD1 as D (5 bases). This CDR3 region has 19 residues. The germline V gene has CDR1 SGHTA and CDR2 FQGTGA. The germline V and J ends were trimmed by 2 bases and 2 bases, with 24 bases remaining between them. The chain's CDR3 is CASSLGLGRRGPEQETQYF. CDR3 nucleotides: TGTGCCAGCAGCTTAGGTTTGGGTAGAAGGGGCCCCGAGCAAGAGACCCAGTACTTC.

This sequence joins TRBV6-5 and TRBJ1-2; 9 nucleotides agree with TRBD1. V dropped 6 bases and J dropped 7; count of bases not matched to a gene: 6. There are 13 residues in the CDR3. The V gene's germline CDR1 is MNHEY and CDR2 SVGAGI. The CDR3 reads CASSRTGEGGYTF. DNA of the CDR3: TGTGCCAGCAGCAGGACAGGGGAGGGTGGCTACACCTTC.

The CDR3 protein is CASSLDLGQETQYF. CDR3 sequence (DNA): TGTGCCAGCAGTTTGGACTTAGGTCAAGAGACCCAGTACTTC. The rearrangement uses TRBV6-1 and TRBJ2-5; D may be TRBD2 (5 bases). This CDR3 has 14 residues. V lost 5 bases, J lost 2 bases, and 12 bases lay in between. The germline CDR1 and CDR2 sequences are MNHNS and SASEGT.

This clone appeared a few times. CDR3 loop: CASTSLGGETEAFF. The CDR3 DNA is TGTGCCAGCACTAGCCTCGGGGGAGAGACTGAAGCTTTCTTT. The genes are TRBV7-6 and TRBJ1-1; D is perhaps TRBD1 (5 bases). The CDR3 is made up of 14 amino acids. Germline lookup yields CDR1 SGHVS and CDR2 FNYEAQ. V lost 7 bases to trimming and J lost 5 bases, with 17 bases between them. The full variable domain, with the rest looked up from reference TRBV7-6 and TRBJ1-1, is GAGVSQSPRYKVTKRGQDVALRCDPISGHVSLYWYRQALGQGPEFLTYFNYEAQQDKSGLPNDRFSAERPEGSISTLTIQRTEQRDSAMYRCASTSLGGETEAFFGQGTRLTVV.

J is TRBJ2-2 and V is TRBV14; D not resolved. The CDR3 is made up of 16 amino acids. Deletions cut 4 bases from V and 0 bases from J, with 12 bases between. Germline-derived CDR1 and CDR2 are SGHDN and FVKESK. The CDR3 loop is CASSPGSYSNTGELFF. CDR3 nucleotides: TGTGCCAGCAGCCCAGGCAGCTATTCGAACACCGGGGAGCTGTTTTTT.

This clone was recorded a few times. The V and J genes are TRBV5-1 and TRBJ1-2; TRBD1 agrees at 7 bases. Per the germline V gene, CDR1 is SGHRS and CDR2 is YFSETQ. With 1 base clipped from V and 3 bases from J, the junction kept 6 bases outside the gene matches. CDR3 length: 15 residues. The CDR3 DNA sequence: TGCGCCAGCAGCTTGATTCCCGACAGGGACTATGGCTACACCTTC. This encodes CASSLIPDRDYGYTF.

V is TRBV2 and J is TRBJ2-3; tentative D call: TRBD2 (6 bases). CDR3 length: 16 amino acids. Germline V gene lookup returns CDR1 SNHLY and CDR2 FYNNEI. V lost 2 bases, J lost 2 bases, and 14 bases lay in between. CDR3 in DNA: TGTGCCAGCAGTGAATATCCGGGACTGAACACAGATACGCAGTATTTT. This codes for CASSEYPGLNTDTQYF.